These T cell receptor beta chains were read from a single sample in a study of cytomegalovirus exposure and HLA in healthy donors. The data were produced by immunoSEQ multiplex PCR, yet TCRdb's version contains in-frame clones alone and is incomplete. The sample carries around 80,000 clones, 75% to 80% recorded once. The specimen sequenced was PBMCs. The receptors derive from a female donor in good health and CMV-seronegative. The CDR3 runs from the conserved cysteine through the conserved F or W. A D gene is named only where the DNA matches it firmly. A row's size may be missing; if present it is once, few, many or a size class.

v_gene: TRBV19
j_gene: TRBJ2-4
d_gene: TRBD1
abundance: NA
CDR3nt: TGTGCCAGTAGTAAACAGACAGGGGGAAACATTCAGTACTTC
CDR3aa: CASSKQTGGNIQYF

v_gene: TRBV19
j_gene: TRBJ2-2
d_gene: NA
abundance: NA
CDR3nt: TGTGCCAGTAGTGTTCGGGGAACCGGGGAGCTGTTTTTT
CDR3aa: CASSVRGTGELFF

v_gene: TRBV7-9
j_gene: TRBJ1-3
d_gene: NA
abundance: NA
CDR3nt: TGTGCCAGCAGCTTAGTCCAAGGAAACACCATATATTTT
CDR3aa: CASSLVQGNTIYF

v_gene: TRBV28
j_gene: TRBJ1-5
d_gene: TRBD1
abundance: NA
CDR3nt: TGTGCCAGCAGTCCAGGGACAGGCCATCAGCCCCAGCATTTT
CDR3aa: CASSPGTGHQPQHF

v_gene: TRBV7-8
j_gene: TRBJ1-2
d_gene: NA
abundance: NA
CDR3nt: TGTGCCAGCAGCTTAGTCCAGGGTTCTAACTATGGCTACACCTTC
CDR3aa: CASSLVQGSNYGYTF

v_gene: TRBV9
j_gene: TRBJ1-2
d_gene: TRBD1
abundance: NA
CDR3nt: TGTGCCAGCAGCGGAACAGGGGGGAGTAACTATGGCTACACCTTC
CDR3aa: CASSGTGGSNYGYTF

v_gene: TRBV7-3
j_gene: TRBJ2-1
d_gene: TRBD2
abundance: NA
CDR3nt: TGTGCCAGCAGCCCGGGGGGACCTTACAATGAGCAGTTCTTC
CDR3aa: CASSPGGPYNEQFF

v_gene: TRBV29-1
j_gene: TRBJ1-5
d_gene: NA
abundance: NA
CDR3nt: TGCAGCGTTGCAGGGTCAGATAGCAATCAGCCCCAGCATTTT
CDR3aa: CSVAGSDSNQPQHF

v_gene: TRBV14
j_gene: TRBJ2-7
d_gene: NA
abundance: NA
CDR3nt: TGTGCCAGCAGCCAGGGAGACTACGAGCAGTACTTC
CDR3aa: CASSQGDYEQYF

v_gene: TRBV5-1
j_gene: TRBJ2-1
d_gene: NA
abundance: NA
CDR3nt: TGCGCCAGCAGCCAGCAGGGGTCCTCCTCCTACAATGAGCAGTTCTTC
CDR3aa: CASSQQGSSSYNEQFF

v_gene: TRBV2
j_gene: TRBJ1-2
d_gene: NA
abundance: NA
CDR3nt: TGTGCCAGCAGTGAACAGGGGAACTATGGCTACACCTTC
CDR3aa: CASSEQGNYGYTF

v_gene: TRBV28
j_gene: TRBJ1-2
d_gene: NA
abundance: NA
CDR3nt: TGTGCCAGCAGTTTAATTTTAGATCGGGGTGGCTACACCTTC
CDR3aa: CASSLILDRGGYTF

v_gene: TRBV5-1
j_gene: TRBJ2-7
d_gene: NA
abundance: NA
CDR3nt: TGCGCCAGCAGCTTGGTAACAGGGCAGAGCTCCTACGAGCAGTACTTC
CDR3aa: CASSLVTGQSSYEQYF

v_gene: TRBV27
j_gene: TRBJ1-6
d_gene: TRBD1
abundance: NA
CDR3nt: TGTGCCAGCAGTCACGGGCTTCAGACAGGGCGGGCTTCACCCCTCCACTTT
CDR3aa: CASSHGLQTGRASPLHF

v_gene: TRBV29-1
j_gene: TRBJ2-7
d_gene: TRBD1
abundance: few
CDR3nt: TGCAGCGTCCTGGGACAGGCCTACGAGCAGTACTTC
CDR3aa: CSVLGQAYEQYF

v_gene: TRBV5-4
j_gene: TRBJ1-1
d_gene: NA
abundance: few
CDR3nt: TGTGCCAGCAGCTTTATGAACACTGAAGCTTTCTTT
CDR3aa: CASSFMNTEAFF

v_gene: TRBV28
j_gene: TRBJ1-4
d_gene: TRBD1
abundance: NA
CDR3nt: TGTGCCAGCAGTAGTCCAGGGGGGTTTGGAGAAAAACTGTTTTTT
CDR3aa: CASSSPGGFGEKLFF

v_gene: TRBV5-6
j_gene: TRBJ2-2
d_gene: NA
abundance: NA
CDR3nt: TGTGCCAGCAGCCGGTATGTCGTCACCGGGGAGCTGTTTTTT
CDR3aa: CASSRYVVTGELFF

v_gene: TRBV5-3
j_gene: TRBJ1-5
d_gene: NA
abundance: NA
CDR3nt: TGTGCCAGAAGTTACTCCCAGGGACTCTATAGCAATCAGCCCCAGCATTTT
CDR3aa: CARSYSQGLYSNQPQHF

v_gene: TRBV6-1
j_gene: TRBJ2-7
d_gene: TRBD1
abundance: NA
CDR3nt: TGTGCCAGCAGCACGGGACAGGGAAGGAGCGAGCAGTACTTC
CDR3aa: CASSTGQGRSEQYF

v_gene: TRBV7-9
j_gene: TRBJ2-2
d_gene: NA
abundance: NA
CDR3nt: TGTGCCAGCAGCTTAGGCAGGGCTAACACCGGGGAGCTGTTTTTT
CDR3aa: CASSLGRANTGELFF

v_gene: TRBV10-3
j_gene: TRBJ2-3
d_gene: NA
abundance: NA
CDR3nt: TGTGCCATCAGTGAACTAGCAGAGACAGATACGCAGTATTTT
CDR3aa: CAISELAETDTQYF

v_gene: TRBV5-1
j_gene: TRBJ2-6
d_gene: NA
abundance: NA
CDR3nt: TGCGCCAGCAGCTTGGATCCGCAGGGTGCTGGGGCCAACGTCCTGACTTTC
CDR3aa: CASSLDPQGAGANVLTF

v_gene: TRBV5-1
j_gene: TRBJ2-3
d_gene: TRBD2
abundance: NA
CDR3nt: TGCGCCAGCCAACGGACTAGCGGGAGGGCGGAGGATACGCAGTATTTT
CDR3aa: CASQRTSGRAEDTQYF

v_gene: TRBV6-1
j_gene: TRBJ2-7
d_gene: TRBD1
abundance: NA
CDR3nt: TGTGCCAGCAGAAGGGGGCAGGGCGGGTCCTACGAGCAGTACTTC
CDR3aa: CASRRGQGGSYEQYF